This T cell receptor beta chain derives from a study of shared clonotypes between healthy human individuals. Study in general: CD4 naive cells filled three plates per donor, CD4 memory three, CD8 naive two and CD8 memory one. Notes on the study in general: Sharing across a handful of donors was seen in around 5% of naive CD4 clonotypes.

Naive CD8 isolation took CD45RO-negative cells positively selected for CCR7 and excluded terminally differentiated effector memory CD45RA+ cells. Donors were Caucasian adults residing in Nashville, Tennessee, USA. Concerning this clone itself: Its specificity is unknown.

Sorted-subset replicate PCRs used around 200 ng of genomic DNA. This amount corresponded to about 29,000 T cell genomes. Using immunoSEQ multiplex PCR, the repertoire was profiled, and TCRdb retains in-frame clones only, with some absent. This table holds about 2.1 million clones, 90% to 95% found once. The CDR3 extends over 13 amino acids. The V gene's germline CDR1 is LGHNA and CDR2 YSLEER. The J gene is TRBJ2-5, the V gene TRBV4-3, with D perhaps TRBD2 (6 bases). Near its end, the DNA agrees better with TRBJ2-7, so the J call may be wrong. Sequencing used naive CD8+ T cells from PBMCs. This TCR was sampled from a man younger than 30 in good health. Some clones in this sample may be carry-over from other donors' samples. CDR3 sequence reads: CASSQAEGSEQYF. The DNA of the CDR3 is TGCGCCAGCAGCCAAGCGGAGGGTTCCGAGCAGTACTTC.